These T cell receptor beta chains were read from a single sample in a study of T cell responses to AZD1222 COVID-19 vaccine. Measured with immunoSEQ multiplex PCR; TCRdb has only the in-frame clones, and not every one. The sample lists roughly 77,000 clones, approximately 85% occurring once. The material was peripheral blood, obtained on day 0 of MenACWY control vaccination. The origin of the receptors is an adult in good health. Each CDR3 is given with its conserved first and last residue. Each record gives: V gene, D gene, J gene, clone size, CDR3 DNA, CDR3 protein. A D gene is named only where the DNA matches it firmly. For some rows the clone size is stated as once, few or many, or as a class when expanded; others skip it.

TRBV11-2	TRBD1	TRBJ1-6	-	TGTGCCAGCAGCTTTGGGGACAGGAATTCACCCCTCCACTTT	CASSFGDRNSPLHF
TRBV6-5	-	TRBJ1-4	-	TGTGCCAGCAGGGGGCACGAAAAACTGTTTTTT	CASRGHEKLFF
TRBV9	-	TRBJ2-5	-	TGTGCCAGCAGCTCTACAGGGTCGACGGAGACCCAGTACTTC	CASSSTGSTETQYF
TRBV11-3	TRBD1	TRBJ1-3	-	TGTGCCAGCAGCTCCTACAGGGGCAGAAACACCATATATTTT	CASSSYRGRNTIYF
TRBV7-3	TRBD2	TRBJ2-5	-	TGTGCCAGCAGCTTGGGACTAGCGGGGGGTTCAACCCAGTACTTC	CASSLGLAGGSTQYF
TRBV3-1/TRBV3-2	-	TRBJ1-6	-	TGTGCCAGCAGTCCGACAGAGAAGTCACCCCTCCACTTT	CASSPTEKSPLHF
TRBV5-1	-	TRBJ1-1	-	TGCGCCAGCAGCTCGGTGGGTCAAACTATGAACACTGAAGCTTTCTTT	CASSSVGQTMNTEAFF
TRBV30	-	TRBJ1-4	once	TGTGCCTGGGGCCAGCACAATGAAAAACTGTTTTTT	CAWGQHNEKLFF
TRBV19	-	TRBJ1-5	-	TGTGCCAGTAGTGGCAGGGAATTAAATCAGCCCCAGCATTTT	CASSGRELNQPQHF
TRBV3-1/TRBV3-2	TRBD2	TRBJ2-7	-	TGTGCCAGCAGCCACGGACTAGCGGACGAGCAGTACTTC	CASSHGLADEQYF
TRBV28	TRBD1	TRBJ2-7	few	TGTGCCAGCAGTTTATGGACAGGGGGCACCTACGAGCAGTACTTC	CASSLWTGGTYEQYF
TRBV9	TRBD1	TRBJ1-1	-	TGTGCCAGCAGTTCAAGGACAGGGGACGAAGCTTTCTTT	CASSSRTGDEAFF
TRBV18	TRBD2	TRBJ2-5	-	TGTGCCAGCTCACCACCCCAAGCGGGGGGAGAGACCCAGTACTTC	CASSPPQAGGETQYF
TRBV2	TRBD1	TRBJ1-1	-	TGCAGAAGTGGGGGACAGTTGAACACTGAAGCTTTCTTT	CRSGGQLNTEAFF
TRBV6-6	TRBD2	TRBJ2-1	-	TGTGCCAGCAGTCCCCGGGGGGGCAGCGATGAGCAGTTCTTC	CASSPRGGSDEQFF